Listed below are T cell receptor beta chains from one sample, sequenced in a study of neurological immune-mediated disorders. Via MiXCR, TCRdb re-called the 5' RACE reads, giving one row per CDR3 protein. Here the sample spans under 85,000 distinct CDR3 sequences, 13% to 15% being singletons. What was sequenced was PBMCs. The receptors come from a woman in her 50s in good health. CDR3s include the opening cysteine and the closing phenylalanine or tryptophan. A D gene is named only where the DNA matches it firmly. Clone size is given for some rows only: seen once, a few or many times, or a class if the clone is expanded.

clone size,V gene,D gene,J gene,CDR3 protein,CDR3 DNA
many,TRBV2,TRBD1,TRBJ2-5,CASRSGQAPLGTQYF,TGTGCCAGCAGATCCGGACAGGCCCCCTTGGGGACCCAGTACTTC
many,TRBV5-1,-,TRBJ1-3,CASSAGTSGNTIYF,TGCGCCAGCAGCGCCGGGACATCTGGAAACACCATATATTTT
many,TRBV20-1,-,TRBJ1-5,CSARQSNQPQHF,TGCAGTGCTAGACAAAGCAATCAGCCCCAGCATTTT
many,TRBV5-1,-,TRBJ1-6,CASRTRSANSPLHF,TGCGCCAGCAGAACCCGGTCAGCAAATTCACCCCTCCACTTT
many,TRBV6-5,TRBD2,TRBJ2-1,CASSYGGRAGEQFF,TGTGCCAGCAGTTATGGTGGGAGGGCCGGTGAGCAGTTCTTC
-,TRBV12-3/TRBV12-4,-,TRBJ2-5,CARRNVATVTQYF,TGTGCCAGAAGGAATGTAGCGACAGTGACCCAGTACTTC
many,TRBV4-1,-,TRBJ2-1,CASSQGSLSDDEQFF,TGCGCCAGCAGCCAAGGGTCCCTTTCCGATGATGAGCAGTTCTTC
many,TRBV5-1,TRBD1,TRBJ1-1,CASSILTGTPEAFF,TGCGCCAGCAGCATCCTGACAGGGACCCCTGAAGCTTTCTTT
many,TRBV7-2,-,TRBJ2-7,CASGGLLGYEQYF,TGTGCCAGCGGAGGTTTGTTAGGCTACGAGCAGTACTTC
many,TRBV10-3,-,TRBJ1-2,CAISGSGPQTTYGYTF,TGTGCCATCAGTGGGAGCGGCCCTCAGACGACCTATGGCTACACCTTC
many,TRBV3-1,-,TRBJ1-1,CASSQRGKGSTEAFF,TGTGCCAGCAGCCAACGAGGGAAAGGGAGCACTGAAGCTTTCTTT
few,TRBV7-2,TRBD1,TRBJ2-1,CASNAGQGTYNEQFF,TGCGCCAGCAACGCGGGACAGGGCACATACAATGAGCAGTTCTTC
-,TRBV6-5,TRBD1,TRBJ1-1,CASSYSAGGLRTEAFF,TGTGCCAGCAGTTACTCGGCAGGGGGTTTGAGGACTGAAGCTTTCTTT
many,TRBV5-1,-,TRBJ1-2,CASSLFSTDPGYGYTF,TGCGCCAGCAGCTTGTTTTCGACCGACCCCGGCTATGGCTACACCTTC
many,TRBV20-1,TRBD2,TRBJ2-1,CSASGASGGRNEQFF,TGCAGTGCTAGTGGCGCTAGCGGGGGGAGGAATGAGCAGTTCTTC
many,TRBV20-1,-,TRBJ1-1,CSARSGNTEAFF,TGCAGTGCTAGATCAGGGAACACTGAAGCTTTCTTT
many,TRBV24-1,-,TRBJ2-1,CATSERFPGQILF,TGTGCCACCAGTGAAAGGTTTCCGGGTCAGATACTCTTC
many,TRBV14,TRBD1,TRBJ1-1,CASSPKRDRIIWSTEAFF,TGTGCCAGCAGCCCGAAACGGGACAGGATTATTTGGAGCACTGAAGCTTTCTTT
-,TRBV28,-,TRBJ2-2,CASSLLRRELFF,TGTGCCAGCAGTTTACTTAGGCGGGAGCTGTTTTTT
many,TRBV6-5,TRBD1,TRBJ2-1,CASSSQGNNEQFF,TGTGCCAGCAGCTCACAGGGGAACAATGAGCAGTTCTTC
many,TRBV29-1,-,TRBJ1-1,CSVRSGNTEAFF,TGCAGCGTGAGGTCAGGGAACACTGAAGCTTTCTTT
many,TRBV25-1,-,TRBJ2-7,CASSEGGGGYEQYF,TGTGCCAGCAGTGAAGGAGGAGGCGGCTACGAGCAGTACTTC
many,TRBV28,TRBD1,TRBJ1-5,CASSWGQGNQPQHF,TGTGCCAGCAGTTGGGGACAGGGCAATCAGCCCCAGCATTTT
-,TRBV7-2,-,TRBJ2-3,CASSEGPRRTTDTQYF,TGTGCCAGCAGCGAAGGACCTAGGCGTACCACAGATACGCAGTATTTT
many,TRBV20-1,-,TRBJ2-3,CSARVAITDTQYF,TGCAGTGCTAGAGTAGCGATCACAGATACGCAGTATTTT
few,TRBV3-1,TRBD1,TRBJ2-3,CASTEDRSTQYF,TGTGCCAGCACCGAGGACAGGTCTACGCAGTATTTT
many,TRBV20-1,-,TRBJ1-5,CSARGIGAGNQPQHF,TGCAGTGCTAGAGGTATCGGGGCAGGGAATCAGCCCCAGCATTTT
-,TRBV5-6,TRBD1,TRBJ2-7,CASSRGQGSYEQYF,TGTGCCAGCAGCCGAGGACAGGGTTCCTACGAGCAGTACTTC
-,TRBV7-2,TRBD1,TRBJ1-1,CASGNSLFDRGGPLNTEAFF,TGTGCCAGCGGGAACAGCCTCTTCGACAGGGGTGGTCCCTTGAACACTGAAGCTTTCTTT
many,TRBV28,-,TRBJ2-7,CASSFDWYEQYF,TGTGCCAGCAGTTTCGACTGGTACGAGCAGTACTTC
many,TRBV2,TRBD1,TRBJ1-5,CASSGPPGQMNQPQHF,TGTGCCAGCAGTGGACCCCCGGGACAGATGAATCAGCCCCAGCATTTT
many,TRBV20-1,TRBD2,TRBJ2-4,CSAREPAGGPGAKNIQYF,TGCAGTGCTAGAGAGCCAGCGGGAGGGCCGGGTGCCAAAAACATTCAGTACTTC
-,TRBV20-1,-,TRBJ1-1,CSAVLAGGAEAFF,TGCAGTGCTGTACTAGCTGGGGGGGCGGAAGCTTTCTTT
many,TRBV2,-,TRBJ1-2,CASSEDLGLRGYTF,TGTGCCAGCAGTGAAGATCTCGGATTGCGGGGCTACACCTTC
many,TRBV7-2,-,TRBJ2-1,CASSFGRLNEQFF,TGTGCCAGCAGCTTTGGAAGGCTCAATGAGCAGTTCTTC
many,TRBV12-3/TRBV12-4,TRBD2,TRBJ2-7,CASSRAGLAVYEQYF,TGTGCCAGCAGTCGTGCCGGACTAGCGGTCTACGAGCAGTACTTC
many,TRBV7-8,TRBD2,TRBJ2-7,CASSLGTSGTPPYEQYF,TGTGCCAGCAGCCTCGGGACTAGCGGGACTCCACCTTACGAGCAGTACTTC
many,TRBV7-2,TRBD2,TRBJ2-7,CASGTSAYEQYF,TGTGCCAGTGGGACTAGCGCCTACGAGCAGTACTTC
many,TRBV29-1,-,TRBJ2-3,CSVEDPWWEPVGLSTDTQYF,TGCAGCGTTGAAGATCCCTGGTGGGAACCGGTGGGACTTAGCACAGATACGCAGTATTTT
many,TRBV7-2,-,TRBJ1-1,CASSTRRGTEAFF,TGTGCCAGCAGCACACGAAGGGGGACTGAAGCTTTCTTT
few,TRBV24-1,-,TRBJ2-1,CATSDPDGASYNEQFF,TGTGCCACCAGTGACCCGGACGGTGCGTCCTACAATGAGCAGTTCTTC
many,TRBV28,-,TRBJ1-6,CASSDPRGDDNSPLHF,TGTGCCAGCAGCGACCCCAGGGGCGATGATAATTCACCCCTCCACTTT
many,TRBV10-3,TRBD1,TRBJ2-6,CAISGTASGANVLTF,TGTGCCATCAGCGGGACAGCCTCTGGGGCCAACGTCCTGACTTTC
many,TRBV5-1,TRBD2,TRBJ2-1,CASSPDGTSGGEQFF,TGCGCCAGCAGCCCCGATGGGACTAGCGGGGGGGAGCAGTTCTTC
many,TRBV24-1,-,TRBJ1-2,CATSEPGGGYTF,TGTGCCACCAGTGAACCGGGCGGGGGCTACACCTTC
many,TRBV10-3,TRBD1,TRBJ2-3,CAISAGTGVTDTQYF,TGTGCCATCAGTGCCGGGACAGGGGTAACAGATACGCAGTATTTT
many,TRBV28,-,TRBJ1-2,CASSPQGYGYTF,TGTGCCAGCAGTCCGCAGGGCTATGGCTACACCTTC
many,TRBV20-1,-,TRBJ2-1,CSAPSASSYYNEQFF,TGCAGTGCTCCCAGCGCTAGCAGTTACTACAATGAGCAGTTCTTC
-,TRBV5-1,TRBD1,TRBJ2-5,CASSLETGGWETTYF,TGCGCCAGCAGCTTGGAAACAGGGGGCTGGGAGACCACGTACTTC
many,TRBV2,TRBD2,TRBJ2-5,CASSVEGLAWETQYF,TGTGCCAGCAGTGTTGAAGGACTAGCGTGGGAGACCCAGTACTTC
many,TRBV7-2,-,TRBJ1-1,CASSLVPLRNTEAFF,TGTGCCAGCAGCTTAGTTCCCCTCAGGAACACTGAAGCTTTCTTT